The clone carrying this TCR beta chain was picked up many times. Antigen unknown. This sample stems from a study of regulatory T cells in long-lasting Graves disease. Regarding the study as a whole: Among samples with persistent disease, TRBV28, TRBJ1-2 and TRBJ2-5 were favored.

Library construction for TCR beta used iRepertoire HTBI primers and Arm-PCR of CDR3 regions. TCRdb used MiXCR to reprocess the multiplex PCR reads, holding one entry per CDR3 protein. The sample lists 440,000 or so distinct CDR3 sequences, over 15% occurring once. Time point: newly diagnosed GD, antithyroid drugs for less than 3 months. Researchers made the TCR library from RNA that was extracted from PBMCs. Germline V lookup: CDR1 MNHEY, CDR2 SVGEGT. The CDR3 totals 15 residues. The junction had 3 bases not matched to a gene; V was cut back by 1 base and J by 2 bases. This sample was shared with a second study, whose subject was T cells in Graves' hyperthyroidism and ophthalmopathy. That study adds: The diagnoses drew upon clinical symptoms, serum thyroxine and TRAb, thyroid ultrasound and orbital computed tomography.

The material was peripheral blood mononuclear cells (PBMCs), obtained at new diagnosis, from a patient treated with antithyroid drugs. The V call is TRBV6-2 or TRBV6-3, the J call TRBJ2-7, with 9 bases that match TRBD2. The sequence came from a woman aged 25 to 39 with Graves disease. This chain's CDR3 is CASSYFAGGPYEQYF. The CDR3, as DNA: TGTGCCAGCAGTTACTTTGCGGGAGGGCCCTACGAGCAGTACTTC.